The T cell receptor beta chain under discussion was sequenced for a study of blood T cell repertoires in COVID-19. Trimming cost V 0 bases and J 8 bases, with 5 bases left between them. The CDR3 runs 12 residues. Germline CDR1 is LNHNV and CDR2 is YYDKDF (reference sequence). The study assigned cohorts using participant-reported clinical history. Original processing notes: Reference gene primer amplification gave nucleated cell count estimates. Sequencing used immunoSEQ multiplex PCR; TCRdb keeps in-frame clones, though not all of them. V and J calls and clone size come straight from that table; D and trimming were deduced from the DNA. Among around 300,000 clones listed, just under 90% were seen once.

The sequencing input was PBMCs or T cells enriched from blood (not recorded which). The TCR was taken from a woman aged 55-70 years who had recovered from COVID-19. V gene TRBV15 combines with J gene TRBJ1-5; weak D call: TRBD1 (5 bases). The CDR3 coding sequence is TGTGCCACCAGCAGAGACAGGGAGCCCCAGCATTTT. Its protein product is CATSRDREPQHF.